This T cell receptor beta chain is drawn from a study of T cells in Graves' hyperthyroidism and ophthalmopathy. It was RNA transcripts that yielded the amplified TCR beta CDR3 regions. The TCR CDR3 first-round RT-PCR relied on the HTBI primer set. TCRdb re-derived calls from the multiplex PCR reads in MiXCR, one entry per CDR3 protein. The top ten clones hold 28% of a sample with approximately 380,000 distinct CDR3 sequences, about 14% of them seen once. This clonotype was seen at least ten times. V lost 0 bases and J lost 9; bases outside the gene matches: 9. Germline CDR1 and CDR2: LNHDA and SQIVND (reference sequence). The CDR3 sequence is 17 residues long.

The chain is built from TRBV19 and TRBJ2-1; 12 bases are a match to TRBD2. Sequenced material: blood. The TCR originated in a man aged 45-65 years with Graves' ophthalmopathy. CDR3: CASSIDLETSGSIEQFF. The CDR3 DNA reads as TGTGCCAGTAGTATAGATCTGGAGACTAGCGGGAGTATTGAGCAGTTCTTC.